A single sample is the source of the 30 T cell receptor beta chains below, sequenced in a study of OX40 agonist ivuxolimab in advanced cancers. Sequencing was performed with immunoSEQ multiplex PCR; in TCRdb, only in-frame clones are kept and a portion is missing. The data contain around 20,000 clones, roughly 84% of them seen just once; the ten biggest clones take up roughly two fifths. Source: CD4+ or CD8+ T cells sorted from blood, taken in a trial of the OX40 agonist ivuxolimab. The receptors come from an adult with an advanced solid tumor such as melanoma, head and neck, liver or kidney cancer.

This chain uses TRBV6-6 with TRBJ1-2; D call uncertain. Germline assignment: CDR1 MNHNY and CDR2 SVGAGI (reference sequence). This CDR3 is 13 amino acids long. CDR3 region: CAINSPANYGYTF. In DNA, the CDR3 is TGTGCAATAAACTCACCGGCGAACTATGGCTACACCTTC.

The rearrangement uses TRBV6-6 and TRBJ1-1; no clear D gene. The CDR3 runs to 11 residues. Trimming removed 7 bases at V and 2 bases at J, with 5 bases between. The V gene's germline CDR1 is MNHNY and CDR2 SVGAGI (reference sequence). The CDR3 loop is CASIANTEAFF. CDR3 DNA: TGTGCCAGCATTGCAAACACTGAAGCTTTCTTT.

This clone was counted between two and nine times. The chain is built from TRBV4-1 and TRBJ2-2; a possible D gene is TRBD2 (5 bases). The CDR3 is made up of 14 amino acids. Trimming cost V 5 bases and J 3 bases, with 10 bases left between them. Looked up from germline, CDR1 is MGHRA and CDR2 is YSYEKL. The CDR3 reads CASSLALHTGELFF. In DNA, the CDR3 is TGCGCCAGCAGCTTAGCGCTCCACACCGGGGAGCTGTTTTTT.

This clone has just one count. The rearrangement links TRBV5-6 to TRBJ2-5, with D possibly being TRBD2 (6 bases). V was clipped by 7 bases and J by 3 bases, with 13 bases between them. This CDR3 spans 13 amino acids. Per the germline V gene, CDR1 is SGHDT and CDR2 is YYEEEE. The CDR3 bases are TGTGCCAGCCGGGGGACTCTAGAAGAGACCCAGTACTTC. Translating gives CASRGTLEETQYF.

The chain links TRBV28 to TRBJ2-7, with D possibly being TRBD1 or TRBD2 (5 bases each). Trimming pared 6 bases from V and 7 bases from J, leaving 16 bases between. The CDR3 covers 13 residues. Per the germline V gene, CDR1 is MDHEN and CDR2 is SYDVKM. This chain's CDR3 is CASSPGRPREQYF. DNA for the CDR3: TGTGCCAGCAGCCCGGGGCGCCCTCGTGAGCAGTACTTC.

The chain recombines TRBV9 with TRBJ1-6, with 7 bases aligning to TRBD1. With V trimmed by 3 bases and J by 9 bases, 9 bases remained unmatched. CDR3 length: 15 amino acids. CDR1 and CDR2 (germline): SGDLS, YYNGEE. CDR3 in amino acids: CASSGTGQVGSPLHF. In DNA form, the CDR3 reads TGTGCCAGCAGCGGGACTGGACAGGTCGGTTCACCCCTCCACTTT.

The rearrangement uses TRBV4-1 and TRBJ2-7; TRBD2 is a possible D gene (6 bases). The CDR3 covers 13 residues. Germline lookup yields CDR1 MGHRA and CDR2 YSYEKL. V dropped 0 bases and J dropped 7 bases, with 10 bases sitting between them. The CDR3 DNA sequence: TGCGCCAGCAGCCAAGATTCACGGGGGGAGCAGTACTTC. It yields the protein CASSQDSRGEQYF.

This chain uses TRBV4-2 with TRBJ2-7; 10 bases match TRBD1. CDR3 length equals 15 residues. V trimming: 4 bases; J trimming: 3 bases; junction bases outside the gene matches: 6. The V gene's germline CDR1 is LGHNA and CDR2 YNFKEQ. The CDR3 nucleotides are TGTGCCAGCAGCCGCCTGGGACAGGGGAACTACGAGCAGTACTTC. Translation gives CASSRLGQGNYEQYF.

This clone was observed a few times. The genes are TRBV16 and TRBJ1-5; D is unresolved. With 2 bases removed from V and 9 bases from J, the gap between germline ends came to 8 bases. The CDR3 spans 12 residues. Looked up from germline, CDR1 is KGHSY and CDR2 is FQNENV. CDR3 bases: TGTGCCAGCAGCCAAGTGGCGTGGCCCCAGCATTTT. It yields the protein CASSQVAWPQHF.

The chain couples TRBV7-9 to TRBJ1-2; D uncertain. Germline lookup yields CDR1 SEHNR and CDR2 FQNEAQ (reference sequence). The V end lost 1 base, the J end lost 8 bases, and 5 bases lay between the germline ends. The CDR3 has 11 residues. The CDR3 sequence is CASSLDWGYTF. DNA of the CDR3: TGTGCCAGCAGCTTAGACTGGGGCTACACCTTC.

The rearrangement joins TRBV27 to TRBJ2-7; D is undetermined. Germline V CDR1 and CDR2: MNHEY, SMNVEV (reference sequence). CDR3 length: 18 amino acids. The V gene lost 1 base and the J gene lost 4 bases, with 23 bases spanning the gap. CDR3 nucleotide sequence: TGTGCCAGCAGTTTATTTTGCTACGTGCATCCGATTTCTTACGAGCAGTACTTC. It specifies CASSLFCYVHPISYEQYF.

The J gene is TRBJ1-2, the V gene TRBV25-1; D call uncertain. The CDR3 is 13 amino acids. Trimming pared 3 bases from V and 4 bases from J, leaving 9 bases between. The germline V gene encodes CDR1 MGHDK and CDR2 SYGVNS. The CDR3 DNA follows: TGTGCCAGCAGTGAGGGAACCACCTATGGCTACACCTTC. As protein: CASSEGTTYGYTF.

The J gene is TRBJ2-1, the V gene TRBV11-3; 10 bases are a match to TRBD2. This CDR3 has 18 residues. The trim removed 3 bases at V and 7 bases at J, leaving 15 bases unmatched. Germline V CDR1 and CDR2: SGHNT, YENEEA. CDR3 DNA sequence: TGTGCCAGCAGCTTCTCTGGACTAGCGGACTCCCCAGGGAATGAGCAGTTCTTC. Its translation is CASSFSGLADSPGNEQFF.

This chain joins TRBV4-1 and TRBJ2-7; the match to TRBD2 covers 11 bases. CDR1 is MGHRA, CDR2 YSYEKL, per germline. The V gene end was trimmed by 8 bases and the J gene end by 0 bases; junction bases not matched to a gene: 12. This CDR3 comprises 17 residues. The DNA of the CDR3 is TGCGCCAGCCAGCCGAGGGCTAGCGGGGGGAACTCCTACGAGCAGTACTTC. This translates into CASQPRASGGNSYEQYF.

V is TRBV9 and J is TRBJ2-1; 7 bases map to TRBD1. The CDR3 loop spans 18 amino acids. Germline V gene sequence: CDR1 SGDLS, CDR2 YYNGEE. J lost 1 base, V lost 3 bases, and 13 bases had no gene match. The CDR3 protein is CASSGIYRDRLSYNEQFF. Written as DNA, the CDR3 is TGTGCCAGCAGCGGTATTTACCGGGACAGACTTTCCTACAATGAGCAGTTCTTC. The variable domain in full, completed from reference TRBV9 and TRBJ2-1, reads DSGVTQTPKHLITATGQRVTLRCSPRSGDLSVYWYQQSLDQGLQFLIQYYNGEERAKGNILERFSAQQFPDLHSELNLSSLELGDSALYFCASSGIYRDRLSYNEQFFGPGTRLTVL.

The chain employs TRBV27 and TRBJ2-3; D is ambiguous. From germline, CDR1 is MNHEY and CDR2 SMNVEV (reference sequence). V was clipped by 7 bases and J by 5 bases, with 7 bases between them. The CDR3 spans 11 residues. The CDR3 region has the DNA TGTGCCAGCACCTTAGGAGATACGCAGTATTTT. The encoded protein is CASTLGDTQYF.

Within the sample, this clone is medium-sized. The identical CDR3 is also encoded by other nucleotide sequences in the sample. The rearrangement uses TRBV28 and TRBJ2-1; 11 positions match TRBD2. The V gene's germline CDR1 is MDHEN and CDR2 SYDVKM. Losses at the gene ends were 3 bases for V and 5 bases for J; bases not matched to a gene: 3. There are 15 residues in the CDR3. The DNA for the CDR3 is TGTGCCAGCAGTTTGCTAGCGGGGGGCAACAATGAGCAGTTCTTC. Protein: CASSLLAGGNNEQFF.

This rearrangement joins TRBV16 to TRBJ2-7, with D hard to call. Trimming pared 3 bases from V and 3 bases from J, leaving 3 bases between. Germline V lookup: CDR1 KGHSY, CDR2 FQNENV. The CDR3 is 11 amino acids. In DNA form, the CDR3 reads TGTGCCAGCAGCCACAGCTACGAGCAGTACTTC. This translates into CASSHSYEQYF.

This clone was seen a single time. The chain is built from TRBV27 and TRBJ2-2; a weak D match, TRBD2 (5 bases). The ends were cut back, 11 bases at V and 7 bases at J, with 17 bases in the middle. Looked up from germline, CDR1 is MNHEY and CDR2 is SMNVEV (reference sequence). This CDR3 contains 13 residues. The CDR3 region is CASGVRADGELFF. The CDR3 coding sequence is TGTGCCTCGGGTGTGAGGGCAGACGGGGAGCTGTTTTTT.

The rearrangement joins TRBV5-1 to TRBJ2-7; D is perhaps TRBD1 (6 bases). The germline V gene has CDR1 SGHRS and CDR2 YFSETQ. Trimming removed 0 bases at V and 5 bases at J, with 6 bases between. The CDR3 has 12 amino acids. CDR3 in amino acids: CASSLGTDEQYF. For the CDR3, the DNA is TGCGCCAGCAGCTTGGGGACAGACGAGCAGTACTTC.

This clone was counted between two and nine times. The chain combines TRBV6-6 with TRBJ1-2, with TRBD1 identical over 7 bases. J gave up 4 bases and V 5 bases, and 7 bases lay outside the gene matches. Germline assignment: CDR1 MNHNY and CDR2 SVGAGI (reference sequence). The CDR3 is 14 residues long. The CDR3 DNA reads TGTGCCAGCAGTCCCAGGGGGACCGTCTATGGCTACACCTTC. Translated, it gives CASSPRGTVYGYTF.

This clone was seen a single time. This chain joins TRBV11-2 and TRBJ2-7; 9 positions agree with TRBD1. V was clipped by 6 bases and J by 0 bases; unmatched bases: 6. The CDR3 runs 15 residues. Germline V gives CDR1 SGHAT, CDR2 FQNNGV. The CDR3 DNA follows: TGTGCCAGCAGTCTCGGACAGGGGAGCTCCTACGAGCAGTACTTC. This gives the protein CASSLGQGSSYEQYF.

This clone occurred a few times. The CDR3 sequence is CASSVGLSQPQHF. The CDR3 coding sequence is TGTGCCAGCAGCGTAGGACTAAGCCAGCCCCAGCATTTT. The chain joins TRBV9 to TRBJ1-5; D not certain. The CDR3 sequence is 13 residues long. V was trimmed by 0 bases and J by 7 bases, leaving 8 bases between them. Germline loops: CDR1 SGDLS, CDR2 YYNGEE.

The chain employs TRBV7-3 and TRBJ2-2; 7 bases are shared with TRBD1. CDR1 and CDR2 (germline): SGHTA, FQGTGA. The CDR3 sequence is 15 residues long. After removal of 5 bases from V and 4 bases from J, the junction contained 7 bases not matched to a gene. CDR3 amino acids: CASSQGVIITGELFF. The CDR3 bases are TGTGCCAGCAGCCAGGGGGTAATCATCACCGGGGAGCTGTTTTTT.

The gene calls are TRBV19 and TRBJ2-1; D remains ambiguous. V lost 3 bases and J lost 9, with 6 bases in between. CDR3 length equals 11 residues. Germline CDR1 is LNHDA and CDR2 is SQIVND (reference sequence). The CDR3 nucleotides read TGTGCCAGTAGTATTTCGGGTGAGCAGTTCTTC. Protein: CASSISGEQFF.

This chain links TRBV27 with TRBJ2-1; perhaps TRBD1 as D (5 bases). Deletions cut 5 bases from V and 8 bases from J, with 13 bases between. Germline-derived CDR1 and CDR2 are MNHEY and SMNVEV (reference sequence). The CDR3 runs 13 residues. In DNA form, the CDR3 reads TGTGCCAGCAGTAGGTCAGGGCAGTATGAGCAGTTCTTC. This sequence encodes CASSRSGQYEQFF.

The V call is TRBV28, the J call TRBJ1-6; weak D call: TRBD1 (6 bases). This CDR3 contains 16 residues. Between the trimmed V and J ends, which lost 3 bases and 6 bases, there was a span of 15 bases. Germline loops: CDR1 MDHEN, CDR2 SYDVKM. CDR3 sequence (DNA): TGTGCCAGCAGTTTCCAGGGACACGGACTTAATTCACCCCTCCACTTT. Protein sequence: CASSFQGHGLNSPLHF.

The rearrangement joins TRBV6-5 to TRBJ1-5; D unclear. Trimming removed 2 bases from V and 8 bases from J, with 10 bases in between. Germline CDR1 is MNHEY and CDR2 is SVGAGI. CDR3 length: 13 amino acids. CDR3 amino acids: CASSYRRGEPQHF. CDR3 coding DNA: TGTGCCAGCAGTTACCGCCGCGGGGAGCCCCAGCATTTT.

V and J are TRBV28 and TRBJ1-2, with 8 bases fitting TRBD1. Germline V CDR1 and CDR2: MDHEN, SYDVKM. The J segment lost 2 bases and the V segment lost 2 bases, leaving 1 base of the junction unmatched. The CDR3 loop spans 14 amino acids. As DNA, the CDR3 is TGTGCCAGCAGTTTACCAGGGGGCAACTATGGCTACACCTTC. Its translation is CASSLPGGNYGYTF.

V usage is TRBV2 and J usage is TRBJ2-2; TRBD2 might be the D (5 bases). This CDR3 spans 11 amino acids. The germline V and J ends were trimmed by 6 bases and 7 bases, with 6 bases remaining between them. Germline V gives CDR1 SNHLY, CDR2 FYNNEI. The chain's CDR3 is CASREVGELFF. The CDR3 region has the DNA TGTGCCAGCAGGGAGGTCGGGGAGCTGTTTTTT.